These 30 T cell receptor beta chains were all obtained from the same sample, sequenced in a study of T-cell memory formation after mild COVID-19 (dated by TCRdb to the early 2020s). The library was prepared using 5' RACE. TCRdb names Illumina NovaSeq 6000 as the instrument used. In-frame beta chains were kept once TCRdb had trimmed the public reads at Q25 with fastp and called clones with MiXCR. A single entry per CDR3 protein holds the most common genes and DNA from its merged rows. The table for this sample lists 100,000 to 120,000 distinct CDR3 sequences; 15% to 20% of them were counted only once. The top ten constitute less than 6.5% of the sample. The sample was PBMCs or a T cell subset sorted from them (not recorded which). Every receptor here comes from a young man who had mild COVID-19 (a few samples of this study predate the infection). The sample titles of this study are shuffled in the database, so cell type and time point are left out; the donor was told from shared clones.

The gene calls are TRBV18 and TRBJ2-3; D is undetermined. With 3 bases removed from V and 9 bases from J, the gap between germline ends came to 7 bases. CDR1 and CDR2 from the germline V gene are KGHSH and LQKENI. This CDR3 contains 11 residues. CDR3 loop: CASSPDRTQYF. CDR3 bases: TGTGCCAGCTCACCGGATCGGACGCAGTATTTT.

This clonotype was counted a few times. This chain joins TRBV5-1 and TRBJ2-2; 13 nucleotides align to TRBD2. The V and J ends lost 4 bases and 0 bases, in that order; junction bases with no gene match: 3. The V gene's germline CDR1 is SGHRS and CDR2 YFSETQ. CDR3 length equals 17 residues. CDR3 nucleotide sequence: TGCGCCAGCAGCGGAACTAGCGGGGGGGCGAACACCGGGGAGCTGTTTTTT. Protein sequence: CASSGTSGGANTGELFF.

The chain is built from TRBV7-2 and TRBJ2-5, with 8 nucleotides matching TRBD2. V lost 6 bases to trimming and J lost 5 bases; unmatched junction nucleotides: 8. Germline values: CDR1 SGHTA, CDR2 FQGNSA. This CDR3 has 14 residues. The CDR3, as DNA: TGTGCCAGCAGTTTCGGGGGGGCCTTGGAGACCCAGTACTTC. Protein sequence: CASSFGGALETQYF. The variable domain in full, completed from reference TRBV7-2 and TRBJ2-5, reads GAGVSQSPSNKVTEKGKDVELRCDPISGHTALYWYRQSLGQGLEFLIYFQGNSAPDKSGLPSDRFSAERTGGSVSTLTIQRTQQEDSAVYLCASSFGGALETQYFGPGTRLLVL.

This clonotype was recorded once. The chain carries TRBV10-1 and TRBJ2-4; 9 positions match TRBD1. V dropped 6 bases and J dropped 6; count of bases not matched to a gene: 9. Germline CDR1 is WNHNN and CDR2 is SYGVQD (reference sequence). The CDR3 runs to 15 residues. The CDR3 loop reads CASSHQGQGGNIQYF. The CDR3 DNA reads as TGCGCCAGCAGCCATCAGGGACAGGGCGGAAACATTCAGTACTTC.

This clonotype turned up a few times. The rearrangement uses TRBV15 and TRBJ2-3; tentatively, D is TRBD1 or TRBD2 (6 bases each). V was cut by 1 base and J by 2 bases, with 16 bases left in between. The V gene's germline CDR1 is LNHNV and CDR2 YYDKDF (reference sequence). The CDR3 is made up of 17 amino acids. CDR3 coding DNA: TGTGCCACCAGCAGAGGGGGGGCCGGGGACCCCACAGATACGCAGTATTTT. Amino acids: CATSRGGAGDPTDTQYF.

This clonotype has ten or more counts. V usage is TRBV20-1 and J usage is TRBJ2-3, with a weak D call TRBD1 (6 bases). This CDR3 comprises 13 residues. The V end lost 3 bases, the J end lost 4 bases, and 11 bases lay between the germline ends. CDR1 DFQATT and CDR2 SNEGSKA come from the germline V gene (reference sequence). In nucleotides, the CDR3 is TGCAGTGCTAGGGGGCCAGGGGCAGATACGCAGTATTTT. It specifies CSARGPGADTQYF.

V is TRBV19 and J is TRBJ2-7, with D possibly matching TRBD2 (5 bases). This CDR3 region has 15 residues. Germline values: CDR1 LNHDA, CDR2 SQIVND (reference sequence). The germline V and J ends were trimmed by 6 bases and 4 bases, with 19 bases remaining between them. The CDR3, as DNA: TGTGCCAGTAGCACTGACGGACTTCCCGGATACGAGCAGTACTTC. Protein: CASSTDGLPGYEQYF.

This clonotype was seen only a few times. V and J are TRBV5-1 and TRBJ2-3, with 9 bases matching TRBD2. The germline CDR1 and CDR2 sequences are SGHRS and YFSETQ. The V and J ends lost 7 bases and 3 bases, in that order; junction bases with no gene match: 6. The CDR3 has 14 amino acids. CDR3 protein: CASGIAGATDTQYF. CDR3 in DNA: TGCGCCAGCGGAATAGCGGGGGCTACAGATACGCAGTATTTT. Based on the CDR3 plus reference TRBV5-1 and TRBJ2-3, the full variable domain is KAGVTQTPRYLIKTRGQQVTLSCSPISGHRSVSWYQQTPGQGLQFLFEYFSETQRNKGNFPGRFSGRQFSNSRSEMNVSTLELGDSALYLCASGIAGATDTQYFGPGTRLTVL.

This clonotype was found many times. The chain couples TRBV18 to TRBJ2-3; no reliable D call. The CDR3 totals 13 residues. The V gene's germline CDR1 is KGHSH and CDR2 LQKENI. Trimming took off 2 bases at V and 0 bases at J, with 3 bases between the two ends. CDR3 in DNA: TGTGCCAGCTCACCAACTAGCACAGATACGCAGTATTTT. This sequence encodes CASSPTSTDTQYF.

The chain is built from TRBV20-1 and TRBJ1-3; D remains ambiguous. The CDR3 covers 12 residues. Deletions cut 3 bases from V and 4 bases from J, with 7 bases between. The germline V gene encodes CDR1 DFQATT and CDR2 SNEGSKA (reference sequence). CDR3 sequence (DNA): TGCAGTGCTAGTATGGCCGGAAACACCATATATTTT. Translated: CSASMAGNTIYF.

This clonotype was counted many times. V and J are TRBV20-1 and TRBJ2-1; 8 positions agree with TRBD2. V was clipped by 6 bases and J by 8 bases; unmatched bases: 12. The CDR3 loop spans 14 amino acids. CDR1 DFQATT and CDR2 SNEGSKA come from the germline V gene (reference sequence). The CDR3 coding sequence is TGCAGTGCGAACGGGGGGGGCCTGGAGCATGAGCAGTTCTTC. Its translation: CSANGGGLEHEQFF.

The chain's CDR3 is CASSYDSGTSVGTQYF. For the CDR3, the DNA is TGTGCCAGCAGTTACGATTCGGGGACTAGCGTGGGGACCCAGTACTTC. J is TRBJ2-5 and V is TRBV6-5; TRBD2 matches at 10 bases. V gave up 2 bases and J gave up 7 bases; unmatched junction bases: 10. Germline lookup yields CDR1 MNHEY and CDR2 SVGAGI. This CDR3 contains 16 residues.

CDR3 region: CASSQDYGVNTEAFF. DNA for the CDR3: TGTGCCAGCTCACAAGATTACGGGGTGAACACTGAAGCTTTCTTT. The gene calls are TRBV18 and TRBJ1-1; D gene uncertain. The CDR3 has 15 amino acids. Per the germline V gene, CDR1 is KGHSH and CDR2 is LQKENI. V lost 4 bases to trimming and J lost 0 bases, with 12 bases between them.

V is TRBV5-1 and J is TRBJ2-3; 9 bases are shared with TRBD2. Losses at the gene ends were 6 bases for V and 4 bases for J; bases not matched to a gene: 9. Germline values: CDR1 SGHRS, CDR2 YFSETQ. The length of the CDR3 is 15 residues. In DNA, the CDR3 is TGCGCCAGCACCGGCGGGGGGGCCGGGGCAGATACGCAGTATTTT. Amino acids: CASTGGGAGADTQYF. The full variable domain, rest sourced from reference TRBV5-1 and TRBJ2-3, is KAGVTQTPRYLIKTRGQQVTLSCSPISGHRSVSWYQQTPGQGLQFLFEYFSETQRNKGNFPGRFSGRQFSNSRSEMNVSTLELGDSALYLCASTGGGAGADTQYFGPGTRLTVL.

V usage is TRBV9 and J usage is TRBJ1-6, with 7 nucleotides matching TRBD1. Germline V lookup: CDR1 SGDLS, CDR2 YYNGEE. The CDR3 has 15 residues. The J segment lost 7 bases and the V segment lost 3 bases, leaving 7 bases of the junction unmatched. The CDR3, as DNA: TGTGCCAGCAGCGGGGGGGGGACAGTCAATTCACCCCTCCACTTT. Amino acid sequence: CASSGGGTVNSPLHF.

This clonotype was counted a few times. The chain joins TRBV20-1 to TRBJ1-1; TRBD1 agrees at 8 bases. The CDR3 is made up of 12 amino acids. J gave up 6 bases and V 1 base, and 1 base lay outside the gene matches. CDR1 and CDR2 from the germline V gene are DFQATT and SNEGSKA (reference sequence). This chain's CDR3 is CSARGTGPEAFF. CDR3 DNA sequence: TGCAGTGCTAGAGGGACAGGGCCTGAAGCTTTCTTT.

The V call is TRBV11-3, the J call TRBJ2-1; D perhaps matches TRBD1 (6 bases). Germline V gene data show CDR1 as SGHNT and CDR2 as YENEEA. Trimming left V 1 base short and J 14 bases short, with 15 bases between. CDR3 length: 13 amino acids. The CDR3 region is CASSLAPQGRKFF. The CDR3 coding sequence is TGTGCCAGCAGCTTAGCCCCACAGGGACGTAAGTTCTTC.

This clonotype was detected many times. The rearrangement joins TRBV24-1 to TRBJ2-5; 8 positions agree with TRBD2. The germline gives CDR1 KGHDR, CDR2 SFDVKD. This CDR3 spans 16 amino acids. V was pared by 4 bases and J by 0 bases, with 6 bases of the junction left unmatched. CDR3 nucleotide sequence: TGTGCCACCAGTGAGGGGTTACTAGCGGACCAAGAGACCCAGTACTTC. It encodes CATSEGLLADQETQYF.

This clonotype showed up just a few times. The V and J genes are TRBV12-3 or TRBV12-4 and TRBJ1-4; 7 positions match TRBD1. V lost 4 bases, J lost 0 bases, and 5 bases stayed unmatched. There are 16 residues in the CDR3. The CDR3 loop reads CASSSDRHATNEKLFF. As DNA, the CDR3 is TGTGCCAGCAGTTCGGACAGGCATGCAACTAATGAAAAACTGTTTTTT.

CDR3 sequence: CASSQGGRGRPEAFF. CDR3 DNA: TGCGCCAGCAGCCAAGGAGGACGGGGAAGGCCTGAAGCTTTCTTT. This chain uses TRBV4-1 with TRBJ1-1; no clear D. CDR1 and CDR2 from the germline V gene are MGHRA and YSYEKL. The V end lost 1 base, the J end lost 6 bases, and 15 bases lay between the germline ends. The CDR3 sequence is 15 residues long.

The rearrangement uses TRBV29-1 and TRBJ2-3; D might be TRBD1 or TRBD2, each matching 5 bases. This CDR3 is built from 14 residues. V was clipped by 6 bases and J by 1 base, with 14 bases between them. Germline values: CDR1 SQVTM, CDR2 ANQGSEA. The CDR3 protein is CSVPTGAGTDTQYF. The CDR3 DNA follows: TGCAGCGTCCCCACCGGGGCTGGCACAGATACGCAGTATTTT.

V is TRBV3-1 and J is TRBJ1-1; D may be TRBD1 (5 bases). Per the germline V gene, CDR1 is LGHDT and CDR2 is YNNKEL (reference sequence). The CDR3 consists of 14 residues. V shed 1 base and J shed 1 base, with 7 bases lying between them. CDR3 in DNA: TGTGCCAGCAGCCAAGCAGGGACGAACACTGAAGCTTTCTTT. It codes for CASSQAGTNTEAFF.

This clonotype was found a few times. CDR3 coding DNA: TGTGCCAGCAGCCGGACAGTGGGGGGCTACACCTTC. This codes for CASSRTVGGYTF. The chain is built from TRBV7-9 and TRBJ1-2; D may be TRBD1 (6 bases). The CDR3 is made up of 12 amino acids. V lost 5 bases and J lost 8, with 12 bases in between. CDR1 and CDR2 (germline): SEHNR, FQNEAQ (reference sequence).

This chain joins TRBV4-3 and TRBJ1-2, with D possibly matching TRBD1 (5 bases). CDR3 length equals 14 residues. Deletions cut 0 bases from V and 5 bases from J, with 10 bases between. Germline assignment: CDR1 LGHNA and CDR2 YSLEER. CDR3 DNA sequence: TGCGCCAGCAGCCAAGAGTCGGGGCGGTATGGCTACACCTTC. Residues: CASSQESGRYGYTF.

This chain connects TRBV20-1 to TRBJ2-5; D call uncertain. The CDR3 loop spans 12 amino acids. Trimming pared 1 base from V and 4 bases from J, leaving 7 bases between. Germline CDR1 reads DFQATT; CDR2 reads SNEGSKA (reference sequence). As DNA, the CDR3 is TGCAGTGCTAGAGGGTTGGGAGAGACCCAGTACTTC. It specifies CSARGLGETQYF.

This chain links TRBV19 with TRBJ2-2, with 12 bases identical to TRBD2. This CDR3 comprises 16 residues. After removal of 5 bases from V and 4 bases from J, the junction contained 5 bases not matched to a gene. In germline, CDR1 is LNHDA, CDR2 SQIVND (reference sequence). This CDR3 reads CASSLLAGGITGELFF. In nucleotides, the CDR3 is TGTGCCAGTAGTTTACTAGCGGGGGGCATCACCGGGGAGCTGTTTTTT.

This chain connects TRBV5-1 to TRBJ1-1, with 7 bases aligning to TRBD1. The CDR3 spans 15 residues. V dropped 5 bases and J dropped 0; count of bases not matched to a gene: 7. CDR1 is SGHRS and CDR2 is YFSETQ in the germline V gene. Here the CDR3 DNA reads TGCGCCAGCAGGGCCGGGACAGTCATGAACACTGAAGCTTTCTTT. Translated: CASRAGTVMNTEAFF. Complete variable domain (other parts from reference TRBV5-1 and TRBJ1-1): KAGVTQTPRYLIKTRGQQVTLSCSPISGHRSVSWYQQTPGQGLQFLFEYFSETQRNKGNFPGRFSGRQFSNSRSEMNVSTLELGDSALYLCASRAGTVMNTEAFFGQGTRLTVV.

The chain combines TRBV24-1 with TRBJ2-2, with 13 nucleotides matching TRBD2. CDR3 size: 17 residues. The J segment lost 7 bases and the V segment lost 3 bases, leaving 7 bases of the junction unmatched. Germline-derived CDR1 and CDR2 are KGHDR and SFDVKD. The CDR3 sequence: CATSDAGTSGVNGELFF. CDR3 nucleotide sequence: TGTGCCACCAGTGATGCCGGGACTAGCGGGGTCAACGGGGAGCTGTTTTTT.

This clonotype was observed a few times. The chain recombines TRBV12-3 or TRBV12-4 with TRBJ2-5, with 8 bases aligning to TRBD2. CDR3 size: 13 residues. V lost 5 bases, J lost 5 bases, and 4 bases stayed unmatched. The chain's CDR3 is CASSLSGGETQYF. The CDR3, as DNA: TGTGCCAGCAGTCTCAGCGGGGGCGAGACCCAGTACTTC.

This clonotype came up a few times. The rearrangement uses TRBV29-1 and TRBJ2-1; D is uncertain. The V end lost 7 bases, the J end lost 0 bases, and 7 bases lay between the germline ends. Per the germline V gene, CDR1 is SQVTM and CDR2 is ANQGSEA. The CDR3 has 12 amino acids. CDR3 protein: CSAGYSYNEQFF. The CDR3 region has the DNA TGCAGCGCCGGGTACTCCTACAATGAGCAGTTCTTC.